The 8 T cell receptor beta chains given below trace back to one sample, sequenced in a study of identical twins. TCRdb independently ran MiXCR on the 5' RACE reads; one entry per CDR3 protein. The profile shows roughly 1.6 million distinct CDR3 sequences, around a third of them singletons. The sequenced sample was cord blood. Receptor source: a newborn girl in good health.

The V gene is TRBV7-2, the J gene TRBJ2-1; 12 bases agree with TRBD1. Germline CDR1 reads SGHTA; CDR2 reads FQGNSA. This CDR3 comprises 15 residues. The junction had 3 bases not matched to a gene; V was cut back by 0 bases and J by 9 bases. The DNA for the CDR3 is TGTGCCAGCAGCTTAGCGGGGACAGGGGGCGCTGAGCAGTTCTTC. Encoded protein: CASSLAGTGGAEQFF.

The chain combines TRBV27 with TRBJ1-6, with D unresolved. Between the trimmed V and J ends, which lost 6 bases and 3 bases, there was a span of 9 bases. Germline-derived CDR1 and CDR2 are MNHEY and SMNVEV (reference sequence). This CDR3 has 14 amino acids. As DNA, the CDR3 is TGTGCCAGCAGCGGACGGGTCTATAATTCACCCCTCCACTTT. It is translated as CASSGRVYNSPLHF.

This CDR3 is CASHRDRGNYGYTF. In DNA, the CDR3 is TGTGCCAGCCACCGGGACAGGGGCAACTATGGCTACACCTTC. V and J are TRBV12-3 or TRBV12-4 and TRBJ1-2; 10 bases match TRBD1. This CDR3 comprises 14 residues. Trimming at V came to 8 bases and at J to 2 bases, leaving 5 bases not matched to a gene.

About this clonotype itself: One end of the junction varies from germline; a read error may be responsible. V usage is TRBV12-3 or TRBV12-4 and J usage is TRBJ2-3; 8 nucleotides align to TRBD1. This CDR3 spans 17 amino acids. CDR3 loop: CASSHWTGWGYTDTLYF. CDR3 DNA sequence: TGTGCCAGCAGTCATTGGACAGGGTGGGGATACACAGATACGCTGTATTTT.

At least ten counts were recorded for this clonotype. An end of the junction differs from the germline gene, which may be a read error. The CDR3: CASSLKGTEAFF. DNA of the CDR3: TGTGCCAGCAGCCTTAAGGGCACTGAAGCTTTCTTT. V gene TRBV5-1 combines with J gene TRBJ1-1; D call uncertain. The CDR3 has 12 amino acids. Germline V gene lookup returns CDR1 SGHRS and CDR2 YFSETQ.

This clonotype has just a few counts. The CDR3 protein is CASSVASYGYTF. CDR3 sequence (DNA): TGTGCCAGCAGCGTAGCCAGCTATGGCTACACCTTC. V and J are TRBV9 and TRBJ1-2, with D unresolved. The length of the CDR3 is 12 residues. V was clipped by 0 bases and J by 4 bases, with 4 bases between them. CDR1 and CDR2 (germline): SGDLS, YYNGEE.

This clonotype came up a few times. V usage is TRBV19 and J usage is TRBJ2-5; 8 nucleotides align to TRBD2. Germline CDR1 LNHDA, CDR2 SQIVND (reference sequence). V gave up 7 bases and J gave up 4 bases; unmatched junction bases: 11. This CDR3 has 15 amino acids. The CDR3 region has the DNA TGTGCCAGTACCGACTTCGTAAGCGGGGGAGAGACCCAGTACTTC. Its translation is CASTDFVSGGETQYF.

This clonotype was seen many times. The chain recombines TRBV28 with TRBJ2-1; D call uncertain. The CDR3 is 13 residues long. From germline, CDR1 is MDHEN and CDR2 SYDVKM. V dropped 1 base and J dropped 5 bases, with 6 bases sitting between them. In nucleotides, the CDR3 is TGTGCCAGCAGTTTATTCATAAACAATGAGCAGTTCTTC. Its protein product is CASSLFINNEQFF.